This is a list of T cell receptor beta chains from one sample in a study of lymphopenia after photon versus proton radiotherapy. Measured with immunoSEQ multiplex PCR; TCRdb has only the in-frame clones, and not every one. The sample has tens of thousands of clones; about 83% are singletons. The sample consisted of peripheral blood, taken from a patient treated with proton-based radiotherapy. These receptors were taken from a man between 60 and 70 years old with pancreatic cancer. CDR3s include the opening cysteine and the closing phenylalanine or tryptophan. The D gene is left open where the match is weak. Where a row states a size, it is once, few, many or the class of an expanded clone; other rows omit it.

clone_size,j_call,v_call,d_call,cdr3_nt,cdr3_aa
.,TRBJ2-7,TRBV28,.,TGTGCCAGCAGTTTATTTGCGGTCCACGAGCAGTACTTC,CASSLFAVHEQYF
.,TRBJ2-6,TRBV28,.,TGTGCCAGCAGCCCGACCGGACAGTCGGCCAACGTCCTGACTTTC,CASSPTGQSANVLTF
.,TRBJ1-1,TRBV7-3,.,TGTGCCAGCAGCCTCAAGGAGGGCCTGGGCACTGAAGCTTTCTTT,CASSLKEGLGTEAFF
.,TRBJ2-2,TRBV5-5,.,TGTGCCAGCAGCTTGGGGCACTCCCGGTTGGACACCGGGGAGCTGTTTTTT,CASSLGHSRLDTGELFF
.,TRBJ2-1,TRBV27,TRBD2,TGTGCCAGCAGAAATGGACTAGCGGGAGCCAAGTTCTTC,CASRNGLAGAKFF
.,TRBJ1-5,TRBV19,.,TGTGCCAGTAGTACACCCCTCAAAGCGGGCAATCAGCCCCAGCATTTT,CASSTPLKAGNQPQHF
.,TRBJ1-2,TRBV7-9,.,TGTGCCAGCAGCCCCTACTCGATCTATGGCTACACCTTC,CASSPYSIYGYTF
.,TRBJ2-2,TRBV6-1,TRBD1,TGTGCCAGCAGTGCGCGTTCTGCCGGGACAGAGAACACCGGGGAGCTGTTTTTT,CASSARSAGTENTGELFF
.,TRBJ2-1,TRBV20-1,.,TGCAGTGCCTCGACTAGTTTTGAGCAGTTCTTC,CSASTSFEQFF
.,TRBJ1-1,TRBV30,TRBD1,TGTGCCTGGAGTGCGACAGGGGGGAACACTGAAGCTTTCTTT,CAWSATGGNTEAFF
.,TRBJ1-1,TRBV7-9,.,TGTGCCAGCAGCTTATTGGGGGCTAGTATGAACACTGAAGCTTTCTTT,CASSLLGASMNTEAFF
.,TRBJ1-2,TRBV7-2,.,TGTGCCAGCAGCTCCAGGGTGAACTATGACTACACCTTC,CASSSRVNYDYTF
.,TRBJ2-2,TRBV4-1,TRBD2,TGCGCCAGCAGCCAGGGACTACAACGCGGGGAGCTGTTTTTT,CASSQGLQRGELFF
few,TRBJ1-1,TRBV7-2,.,TGTGCCAGCAGCTTATACGCGGGGGCGGTGAACACTGAAGCTTTCTTT,CASSLYAGAVNTEAFF
.,TRBJ2-7,TRBV5-1,.,TGCGCCAGCAGCTGGGGGACACAATCCTACGAGCAGTACTTC,CASSWGTQSYEQYF
.,TRBJ2-2,TRBV27,.,TGTGCCAGCAGTTTGCCCCTGGACGCCAGGAACACCGGGGAGCTGTTTTTT,CASSLPLDARNTGELFF
.,TRBJ2-1,TRBV28,.,TGTGCCAGCAGCGCCAGGAGCACCGCTTACAATGAGCAGTTCTTC,CASSARSTAYNEQFF
few,TRBJ1-2,TRBV16,.,TGTGCCAGCAGCCGCCTACAGGGAAGCCAAGGCTACACCTTC,CASSRLQGSQGYTF
.,TRBJ1-1,TRBV19,.,TGTGCCAGTAGTACCTCCCCGGGACGGAGGAACACTGAAGCTTTCTTT,CASSTSPGRRNTEAFF
.,TRBJ2-2,TRBV27,.,TGTGCCAGCAGTTTATTAGGGATGGGCGGGGAGCTGTTTTTT,CASSLLGMGGELFF
.,TRBJ2-3,TRBV2,.,TGTGCCAGCAGTGAACAGGGCTTTAGCACAGATACGCAGTATTTT,CASSEQGFSTDTQYF
.,TRBJ2-3,TRBV11-1,TRBD1,TGTGCCAGCAGCCCCCGGACAGGGAGCACAGATACGCAGTATTTT,CASSPRTGSTDTQYF
.,TRBJ2-5,TRBV5-4,.,TGTGCCAGCAGCTTTTCCTCAGGGGAAGAGACCCAGTACTTC,CASSFSSGEETQYF